Within the sample, the clone carrying this TCR beta chain is medium-sized. This specimen comes from a study of tumor-infiltrating lymphocytes in primary liver carcinoma. In the study overall: All patients, whether men or women, fell within 30 to 69 years of age.

TCR beta cDNA was reverse-transcribed from roughly 520 ng of total RNA. The reaction used a constant-region primer and ProtoScript II reverse transcriptase. Slightly modified ARM-PCR served as the procedure for the TCR beta libraries. These libraries came from three rounds of nested multiplex PCR. TRBV1-TRBV30 forward primers and a C-beta reverse primer were used in the first two PCR rounds, which each ran for about 9 cycles. TCRdb reanalysed the multiplex PCR reads using MiXCR and keeps one entry per CDR3 protein. The repertoire holds approximately 46,000 distinct CDR3 sequences, with roughly 75% as singletons. From unsorted bulk tissue weighing roughly 17-31 mg, DNA and RNA were co-extracted. The CDR3 is 19 residues long. CDR1 and CDR2 (germline): SGHNT, YENEEA. Trimming took 1 base from V and 4 from J, leaving 22 bases between them.

This chain uses TRBV11-3 with TRBJ2-2; maybe TRBD2 (6 bases). The TCR comes from a woman aged 30 to 39 with primary liver carcinoma and hepatitis B virus infection. Sequenced sample: tumor-adjacent normal liver tissue. The DNA for the CDR3 is TGTGCCAGCAGCTTAGTGGGACTCCAACCCGGATTAATCACCGGGGAGCTGTTTTTT. This encodes CASSLVGLQPGLITGELFF.